Listed below are T cell receptor beta chains from one sample, sequenced in a study of OX40 agonist ivuxolimab in advanced cancers. Produced via immunoSEQ multiplex PCR; TCRdb's table is partial and in-frame only. This sample has some 94,000 clones; 95% to 96% occur once, and the top ten carry around 2%. Source: CD4+ or CD8+ T cells sorted from blood, taken in a trial of the OX40 agonist ivuxolimab. Receptors were obtained from an adult with an advanced solid tumor such as melanoma, head and neck, liver or kidney cancer. Each CDR3 is given with its conserved first and last residue. D genes are given only for firm matches. The size of a clone is reported for some rows only, either as once, few or many, or as a class for expanded clones.

v_call: TRBV7-9
d_call: NA
j_call: TRBJ2-1
clone_size: NA
cdr3_nt: TGTGCCAGCAGCTCTATGACGGGGGTTCAGTTCTTC
cdr3_aa: CASSSMTGVQFF

v_call: TRBV9
d_call: NA
j_call: TRBJ2-7
clone_size: once
cdr3_nt: TGTGCCAGCAGTGAATCTTACGAGCAGTACTTC
cdr3_aa: CASSESYEQYF

v_call: TRBV7-9
d_call: TRBD2
j_call: TRBJ2-7
clone_size: NA
cdr3_nt: TGTGCCAGCAGCCTAGGACTAGCGGGAGGGCTCGGATACGAGCAGTACTTC
cdr3_aa: CASSLGLAGGLGYEQYF

v_call: TRBV7-9
d_call: NA
j_call: TRBJ1-3
clone_size: NA
cdr3_nt: TGTGCCAGCAGCCTCTCGGGTGTAGACTCTGGAAACACCATATATTTT
cdr3_aa: CASSLSGVDSGNTIYF

v_call: TRBV5-5
d_call: NA
j_call: TRBJ1-6
clone_size: NA
cdr3_nt: TGTGCCAGCAGCTTGGCGGTTGATAATTCACCCCTCCACTTT
cdr3_aa: CASSLAVDNSPLHF

v_call: TRBV7-6
d_call: NA
j_call: TRBJ1-2
clone_size: once
cdr3_nt: TGTGCCAGCAGCTTAGCAGGGGAAACTATGGGCTACACCTTC
cdr3_aa: CASSLAGETMGYTF

v_call: TRBV5-1
d_call: TRBD1
j_call: TRBJ2-3
clone_size: NA
cdr3_nt: TGCGCCAGCAGCTTAGGGACAGCGTACACAGATACGCAGTATTTT
cdr3_aa: CASSLGTAYTDTQYF

v_call: TRBV28
d_call: NA
j_call: TRBJ1-2
clone_size: NA
cdr3_nt: TGTGCCAGCAGTTTCTTGTCGGACACGGACTATGGCTACACCTTC
cdr3_aa: CASSFLSDTDYGYTF

v_call: TRBV19
d_call: TRBD1
j_call: TRBJ2-3
clone_size: NA
cdr3_nt: TGTGCCAGTAGTCCGACAGGGTCGGCCACAGATACGCAGTATTTT
cdr3_aa: CASSPTGSATDTQYF

v_call: TRBV5-6
d_call: NA
j_call: TRBJ1-1
clone_size: NA
cdr3_nt: TGTGCCAGCAGCTTGGTTAGCACTGAAGCTTTCTTT
cdr3_aa: CASSLVSTEAFF

v_call: TRBV19
d_call: NA
j_call: TRBJ2-1
clone_size: NA
cdr3_nt: TGTGCCAGTAGTCCAGGGTCGTACAATGAGCAGTTCTTC
cdr3_aa: CASSPGSYNEQFF

v_call: TRBV27
d_call: TRBD2
j_call: TRBJ2-1
clone_size: NA
cdr3_nt: TGTGCCAGCGGAGTAGCGGGAGTACGCGTCAGTGAGCAGTTCTTC
cdr3_aa: CASGVAGVRVSEQFF

v_call: TRBV6-4
d_call: NA
j_call: TRBJ2-1
clone_size: NA
cdr3_nt: TGTGCCAGCAGTGACTCCCCAGGGGCGGGCTACAATGAGCAGTTCTTC
cdr3_aa: CASSDSPGAGYNEQFF

v_call: TRBV5-1
d_call: NA
j_call: TRBJ2-7
clone_size: NA
cdr3_nt: TGCGCCAGCAGCTCTGAGTGGAGCTCCTACGAGCAGTACTTC
cdr3_aa: CASSSEWSSYEQYF

v_call: TRBV11-3
d_call: TRBD1
j_call: TRBJ2-3
clone_size: NA
cdr3_nt: TGTGCCAGCAGCCCCAGGACAGGGGGTACAGATACGCAGTATTTT
cdr3_aa: CASSPRTGGTDTQYF

v_call: TRBV7-8
d_call: TRBD1
j_call: TRBJ2-7
clone_size: once
cdr3_nt: TGTGCCAGCAGCTTCGGGACAGGAGCCTACGAGCAGTACTTC
cdr3_aa: CASSFGTGAYEQYF

v_call: TRBV6-6
d_call: TRBD2
j_call: TRBJ2-3
clone_size: NA
cdr3_nt: TGTGCCAGCAGTTACTTAGGCGGGGGGGCCACAGATACGCAGTATTTT
cdr3_aa: CASSYLGGGATDTQYF

v_call: TRBV28
d_call: NA
j_call: TRBJ1-1
clone_size: NA
cdr3_nt: TGTGCCAGCAGTTTGTTCAGGGTGAACACTGAAGCTTTCTTT
cdr3_aa: CASSLFRVNTEAFF

v_call: TRBV28
d_call: NA
j_call: TRBJ2-1
clone_size: NA
cdr3_nt: TGTGCCAGCAGTTACGACAGCCACAATGAGCAGTTCTTC
cdr3_aa: CASSYDSHNEQFF

v_call: TRBV11-2
d_call: TRBD1
j_call: TRBJ1-2
clone_size: NA
cdr3_nt: TGTGCCAGCAGCTCACAGGGGGCGCATGGCTACACCTTC
cdr3_aa: CASSSQGAHGYTF

v_call: TRBV5-1
d_call: NA
j_call: TRBJ1-5
clone_size: once
cdr3_nt: TGCGCCAGCAGCCAAAGGGACCGACACAATCAGCCCCAGCATTTT
cdr3_aa: CASSQRDRHNQPQHF

v_call: TRBV2
d_call: NA
j_call: TRBJ2-1
clone_size: NA
cdr3_nt: TGTGCCAGCAGTGAAACTAGTACCTACAATGAGCAGTTCTTC
cdr3_aa: CASSETSTYNEQFF

v_call: TRBV9
d_call: TRBD2
j_call: TRBJ2-1
clone_size: NA
cdr3_nt: TGTGCCAGCAGCGTACCCGGGACGTATGGACTAGCGGGGGGAGATGAGCAGTTCTTC
cdr3_aa: CASSVPGTYGLAGGDEQFF

v_call: TRBV6-6
d_call: NA
j_call: TRBJ1-1
clone_size: NA
cdr3_nt: TGTGCCAGCAGTTACGCTCGTGAAGCTTTCTTT
cdr3_aa: CASSYAREAFF

v_call: TRBV4-3
d_call: NA
j_call: TRBJ2-1
clone_size: NA
cdr3_nt: TGCGCCAGCAGCCAAGATACACCAAACCGGAATGAGCAGTTCTTC
cdr3_aa: CASSQDTPNRNEQFF

v_call: TRBV4-1
d_call: NA
j_call: TRBJ2-7
clone_size: once
cdr3_nt: TGCGCCAGCAGCCTCACTAGTCCCTACGAGCAGTACTTC
cdr3_aa: CASSLTSPYEQYF

v_call: TRBV9
d_call: NA
j_call: TRBJ2-5
clone_size: NA
cdr3_nt: TGTGCCAGCAGCGTAGGGGCTGAATGGGGGGAGACCCAGTACTTC
cdr3_aa: CASSVGAEWGETQYF

v_call: TRBV7-9
d_call: NA
j_call: TRBJ2-7
clone_size: once
cdr3_nt: TGTGCCAGCAGCCCGGCAATGGGGGGCAGCCGATACGAGCAGTACTTC
cdr3_aa: CASSPAMGGSRYEQYF

v_call: TRBV7-8
d_call: NA
j_call: TRBJ2-3
clone_size: NA
cdr3_nt: TGTGCCAGCAGCTTAGTGCCGGGAGCAGAGACAGATACGCAGTATTTT
cdr3_aa: CASSLVPGAETDTQYF

v_call: TRBV7-9
d_call: NA
j_call: TRBJ2-7
clone_size: NA
cdr3_nt: TGTGCCAGCAGCTTAGTTTCTGGACAGACCTCCTACGAGCAGTACTTC
cdr3_aa: CASSLVSGQTSYEQYF

v_call: TRBV28
d_call: NA
j_call: TRBJ2-2
clone_size: NA
cdr3_nt: TGTGCCAGCAGTTTGAGGGGGACTGCCGGGGAGCTGTTTTTT
cdr3_aa: CASSLRGTAGELFF

v_call: TRBV9
d_call: NA
j_call: TRBJ1-1
clone_size: NA
cdr3_nt: TGTGCCAGCAGCGTATCTGTTGGGGCTGAAGCTTTCTTT
cdr3_aa: CASSVSVGAEAFF

v_call: TRBV15
d_call: TRBD2
j_call: TRBJ2-1
clone_size: NA
cdr3_nt: TGTGCCACCAGCAGAGTCGGACTAGCGGGCAATGAGCAGTTCTTC
cdr3_aa: CATSRVGLAGNEQFF

v_call: TRBV19
d_call: NA
j_call: TRBJ1-2
clone_size: NA
cdr3_nt: TGTGCCAGTAGTATGAACAGGGCCACTAACTATGGCTACACCTTC
cdr3_aa: CASSMNRATNYGYTF

v_call: TRBV27
d_call: NA
j_call: TRBJ1-6
clone_size: NA
cdr3_nt: TGTGCCAGCAGTTCACCGTATAATTCACCCCTCCACTTT
cdr3_aa: CASSSPYNSPLHF

v_call: TRBV7-6
d_call: NA
j_call: TRBJ1-5
clone_size: NA
cdr3_nt: TGTGCCAGCAGCTTATACGTGAATCAGCCCCAGCATTTT
cdr3_aa: CASSLYVNQPQHF

v_call: TRBV5-6
d_call: NA
j_call: TRBJ2-7
clone_size: NA
cdr3_nt: TGTGCCAGCAGCTTGACAGGGTCCGACGAGCAGTACTTC
cdr3_aa: CASSLTGSDEQYF

v_call: TRBV9
d_call: NA
j_call: TRBJ2-2
clone_size: NA
cdr3_nt: TGTGCCAGCAGCCTCCCGACTTCCGGGGAGCTGTTTTTT
cdr3_aa: CASSLPTSGELFF

v_call: TRBV6-1
d_call: TRBD1
j_call: TRBJ1-5
clone_size: NA
cdr3_nt: TGTGCCAGCAGTCAATGGACAGGGAGCAATCAGCCCCAGCATTTT
cdr3_aa: CASSQWTGSNQPQHF

v_call: TRBV7-9
d_call: TRBD1
j_call: TRBJ1-2
clone_size: NA
cdr3_nt: TGTGCCAGCAGCTTAGGGGACAGTAACTATGGCTACACCTTC
cdr3_aa: CASSLGDSNYGYTF

v_call: TRBV5-6
d_call: NA
j_call: TRBJ2-2
clone_size: NA
cdr3_nt: TGTGCCAGCAGCTTGGTAGGGGGGGCGAACACCGGGGAGCTGTTTTTT
cdr3_aa: CASSLVGGANTGELFF

v_call: TRBV7-8
d_call: NA
j_call: TRBJ2-1
clone_size: NA
cdr3_nt: TGTGCCAGCAGCCCCGGAGGGCCATGGAATAGTGAGCAGTTCTTC
cdr3_aa: CASSPGGPWNSEQFF

v_call: TRBV4-1
d_call: NA
j_call: TRBJ2-7
clone_size: NA
cdr3_nt: TGCGCCAGCAGAGGCCTAACCTACGAGCAGTACTTC
cdr3_aa: CASRGLTYEQYF

v_call: TRBV28
d_call: NA
j_call: TRBJ2-1
clone_size: NA
cdr3_nt: TGTGCCAGCAGTCCCTACAATGAGCAGTTCTTC
cdr3_aa: CASSPYNEQFF

v_call: TRBV9
d_call: TRBD2
j_call: TRBJ2-3
clone_size: NA
cdr3_nt: TGTGCCAGCAGCGAGGCTGGGGGGGTAGATACGCAGTATTTT
cdr3_aa: CASSEAGGVDTQYF

v_call: TRBV30
d_call: TRBD2
j_call: TRBJ2-7
clone_size: NA
cdr3_nt: TGTGCCTGGGCACTAGCGGGGCAGTACGAGCAGTACTTC
cdr3_aa: CAWALAGQYEQYF

v_call: TRBV28
d_call: NA
j_call: TRBJ2-1
clone_size: NA
cdr3_nt: TGTGCCAGCAGTTTCCCGGGACGGACCAGCTCCTACAATGAGCAGTTCTTC
cdr3_aa: CASSFPGRTSSYNEQFF

v_call: TRBV5-1
d_call: NA
j_call: TRBJ2-7
clone_size: NA
cdr3_nt: TGCGCCAGCAGCGGGGACGCGAGCTACGAGCAGTACTTC
cdr3_aa: CASSGDASYEQYF

v_call: TRBV28
d_call: TRBD2
j_call: TRBJ2-3
clone_size: NA
cdr3_nt: TGTGCCAGCAGCCACGGACTAGCGGCAGATACGCAGTATTTT
cdr3_aa: CASSHGLAADTQYF

v_call: TRBV6-5
d_call: NA
j_call: TRBJ1-2
clone_size: NA
cdr3_nt: TGTGCCAGCAGTTACCCAGGGTCTGGCTACACCTTC
cdr3_aa: CASSYPGSGYTF

v_call: TRBV27
d_call: NA
j_call: TRBJ2-7
clone_size: NA
cdr3_nt: TGTGCCAGCAGTAGCCAGGGGTCAACCTACGAGCAGTACTTC
cdr3_aa: CASSSQGSTYEQYF

v_call: TRBV28
d_call: NA
j_call: TRBJ1-1
clone_size: NA
cdr3_nt: TGTGCCAGCACATCGATCGCCTTTGAAGCTTTCTTT
cdr3_aa: CASTSIAFEAFF

v_call: TRBV28
d_call: NA
j_call: TRBJ2-7
clone_size: NA
cdr3_nt: TGTGCCAGCAGTTTATTAGCCACCCTTCGGGAGCAGTACTTC
cdr3_aa: CASSLLATLREQYF

v_call: TRBV14
d_call: TRBD1
j_call: TRBJ1-2
clone_size: NA
cdr3_nt: TGTGCCAGCAGCCAAGATCCCGGACAGGGTGATGGCTACACCTTC
cdr3_aa: CASSQDPGQGDGYTF

v_call: TRBV4-3
d_call: NA
j_call: TRBJ2-1
clone_size: NA
cdr3_nt: TGCGCCAGCAGCCAAGATCGAGGGGTCAATGAGCAGTTCTTC
cdr3_aa: CASSQDRGVNEQFF

v_call: TRBV7-9
d_call: TRBD1
j_call: TRBJ2-3
clone_size: NA
cdr3_nt: TGTGCCAGCAGCCCTATAGTCCCGGGACAGGGGGATACGCAGTATTTT
cdr3_aa: CASSPIVPGQGDTQYF

v_call: TRBV6-6
d_call: TRBD1
j_call: TRBJ1-2
clone_size: NA
cdr3_nt: TGTGCCAGCACCGAACCTAGGACAGGGTACTATGGCTACACCTTC
cdr3_aa: CASTEPRTGYYGYTF

v_call: TRBV28
d_call: NA
j_call: TRBJ1-5
clone_size: NA
cdr3_nt: TGTGCCAGCAGCTGGGATATTAGCAATCAGCCCCAGCATTTT
cdr3_aa: CASSWDISNQPQHF

v_call: TRBV9
d_call: NA
j_call: TRBJ1-1
clone_size: once
cdr3_nt: TGTGCCAGCAGCGAGAGAGAGAACACTGAAGCTTTCTTT
cdr3_aa: CASSERENTEAFF

v_call: TRBV5-8
d_call: NA
j_call: TRBJ1-6
clone_size: once
cdr3_nt: TGTGCCAGCAGCTCTCACAATAATGCACTCCACTTT
cdr3_aa: CASSSHNNALHF